The 20 T cell receptor beta chains below were found in one sample sequenced in a study of blood T cell repertoires in COVID-19. Method: immunoSEQ multiplex PCR; TCRdb's copy keeps in-frame clones and lacks some. The profile shows 300,000 to 350,000 clones, roughly 88% of them singletons. The sequenced sample was PBMCs or T cells enriched from blood (not recorded which). The origin of the receptors is a man aged 25 to 45 who had recovered from COVID-19.

The rearrangement joins TRBV18 to TRBJ2-7; 7 positions match TRBD1. Trimming removed 6 bases from V and 2 bases from J; junction bases left unmatched: 4. The CDR3 has 13 residues. Per the germline V gene, CDR1 is KGHSH and CDR2 is LQKENI. CDR3 bases: TGTGCCAGCTCTCCCGGGACAGCCTACGAGCAGTACTTC. Its protein product is CASSPGTAYEQYF.

The chain has TRBV7-2 and TRBJ2-5; 8 bases match TRBD1. V dropped 2 bases and J dropped 5; count of bases not matched to a gene: 4. Germline assignment: CDR1 SGHTA and CDR2 FQGNSA. The length of the CDR3 is 14 residues. The chain's CDR3 is CASSLPGGWETQYF. The CDR3 DNA sequence: TGTGCCAGCAGCTTACCAGGGGGCTGGGAGACCCAGTACTTC.

The chain links TRBV29-1 to TRBJ1-1, with TRBD1 as a possible D gene (5 bases). The V gene's germline CDR1 is SQVTM and CDR2 ANQGSEA. This CDR3 has 13 residues. V lost 8 bases, J lost 0 bases, and 13 bases lay in between. This chain's CDR3 is CSTMEGMNTEAFF. CDR3 bases: TGCAGCACCATGGAGGGGATGAACACTGAAGCTTTCTTT. Together with reference TRBV29-1 and TRBJ1-1, the CDR3 gives the full variable domain: SAVISQKPSRDICQRGTSLTIQCQVDSQVTMMFWYRQQPGQSLTLIATANQGSEATYESGFVIDKFPISRPNLTFSTLTVSNMSPEDSSIYLCSTMEGMNTEAFFGQGTRLTVV.

J is TRBJ1-1 and V is TRBV28, with D unclear. The CDR3 length is 14 residues. Germline CDR1 is MDHEN and CDR2 is SYDVKM. Between the trimmed V and J ends, which lost 2 bases and 2 bases, there was a span of 9 bases. The CDR3 loop is CASSLVTENTEAFF. The CDR3 nucleotides read TGTGCCAGCAGTTTAGTAACAGAAAACACTGAAGCTTTCTTT.

The V gene is TRBV19, the J gene TRBJ2-1, with 11 nucleotides matching TRBD2. The CDR3 sequence is 15 residues long. Germline-derived CDR1 and CDR2 are LNHDA and SQIVND (reference sequence). V dropped 5 bases and J dropped 3; count of bases not matched to a gene: 3. CDR3 amino acids: CASSLLAGGYNEQFF. The CDR3 DNA sequence: TGTGCCAGTAGTCTCCTAGCGGGGGGCTACAATGAGCAGTTCTTC.

The chain recombines TRBV4-1 with TRBJ2-7; possible D gene TRBD2, 5 bases. The CDR3 consists of 15 residues. V was cut by 3 bases and J by 0 bases, with 12 bases left in between. Germline lookup yields CDR1 MGHRA and CDR2 YSYEKL. CDR3 in amino acids: CASSHAPGSSYEQYF. Written as DNA, the CDR3 is TGCGCCAGCAGCCATGCCCCGGGGTCCTCCTACGAGCAGTACTTC.

This clone was found once. The chain carries TRBV3-1 (or the pseudogene TRBV3-2) and TRBJ2-5, with a weak D call TRBD1 (6 bases). The CDR3 extends over 15 amino acids. V was cut by 4 bases and J by 5 bases, with 17 bases left in between. Per the germline V gene, CDR1 is LGHDT and CDR2 is YNNKEL (reference sequence). CDR3 in DNA: TGTGCCAGCAGCCCAATTACAGGGAAATTGGAGACCCAGTACTTC. Translating it yields CASSPITGKLETQYF.

Regarding this clone: The sample has other DNA sequences that encode this CDR3 too. The genes are TRBV28 and TRBJ1-1; the match to TRBD1 covers 7 bases. Germline values: CDR1 MDHEN, CDR2 SYDVKM. The CDR3 is made up of 11 amino acids. V was clipped by 6 bases and J by 7 bases; unmatched bases: 2. The CDR3 DNA is TGTGCCAGCAGCACAGGGGTTGAAGCTTTCTTT. As protein: CASSTGVEAFF.

A remark on this clone: One end of the junction is discordant with germline, which a read error may explain. The chain combines TRBV11-2 with TRBJ2-7; D is possibly TRBD1 (6 bases). The CDR3 is 12 residues long. Germline lookup yields CDR1 SGHAT and CDR2 FQNNGV. CDR3 amino acids: CASSLVRGSQIF. CDR3 nucleotides: TGTGCCAGCAGCTTAGTTAGGGGGTCTCAAATTTTC.

The gene calls are TRBV3-1 (or the pseudogene TRBV3-2) and TRBJ2-7; D perhaps matches TRBD1 (5 bases). V was cut by 3 bases and J by 3 bases, with 18 bases left in between. Per the germline V gene, CDR1 is LGHDT and CDR2 is YNNKEL (reference sequence). The CDR3 is 16 amino acids. CDR3 nucleotides: TGTGCCAGCAGCCATCCTTCTGTAGGGGAAGTCTACGAGCAGTACTTC. Its translation: CASSHPSVGEVYEQYF.

The chain links TRBV2 to TRBJ1-1; 8 bases line up with TRBD1. The CDR3 sequence is 11 residues long. Per germline, CDR1 SNHLY and CDR2 FYNNEI. J was trimmed by 6 bases and V by 6 bases; bases with no gene match: 0. CDR3 amino acids: CASRQGAEAFF. The CDR3 region has the DNA TGTGCCAGCAGACAGGGGGCTGAAGCTTTCTTT.

The chain recombines TRBV4-2 with TRBJ2-7, with 7 bases lining up with TRBD1. V gave up 0 bases and J gave up 3 bases; unmatched junction bases: 5. Germline CDR1 LGHNA, CDR2 YNFKEQ. The CDR3 consists of 15 residues. The DNA of the CDR3 is TGTGCCAGCAGCCAAGATCGGCAGGGGGTCTACGAGCAGTACTTC. Amino acids: CASSQDRQGVYEQYF.

The V gene is TRBV11-2, the J gene TRBJ1-5, with TRBD1 identical over 8 bases. V was pared by 3 bases and J by 4 bases, with 5 bases of the junction left unmatched. This CDR3 is 15 amino acids long. Germline CDR1 is SGHAT and CDR2 is FQNNGV. The CDR3 loop is CASSLAGGTNQPQHF. The CDR3 DNA sequence: TGTGCCAGCAGCTTGGCAGGGGGCACAAATCAGCCCCAGCATTTT.

The chain employs TRBV5-1 and TRBJ1-5; TRBD1 is a possible D gene (6 bases). The CDR3 is 15 residues long. Germline V gives CDR1 SGHRS, CDR2 YFSETQ. V lost 0 bases, J lost 2 bases, and 9 bases lay in between. CDR3 loop: CASSLEGVGNQPQHF. In DNA form, the CDR3 reads TGCGCCAGCAGCTTGGAGGGGGTGGGCAATCAGCCCCAGCATTTT. The full variable domain, completed using reference TRBV5-1 and TRBJ1-5, is KAGVTQTPRYLIKTRGQQVTLSCSPISGHRSVSWYQQTPGQGLQFLFEYFSETQRNKGNFPGRFSGRQFSNSRSEMNVSTLELGDSALYLCASSLEGVGNQPQHFGDGTRLSIL.

J is TRBJ2-7 and V is TRBV6-5; 8 bases align to TRBD2. The ends lost 1 base at V and 2 bases at J; junction bases unmatched: 4. The CDR3 has 15 residues. Germline V lookup: CDR1 MNHEY, CDR2 SVGAGI. This CDR3 reads CASSYYSGGAYEQYF. CDR3 sequence (DNA): TGTGCCAGCAGTTACTATTCGGGGGGGGCCTACGAGCAGTACTTC.

The V gene is TRBV6-5, the J gene TRBJ1-4; 10 nucleotides agree with TRBD1. With 3 bases clipped from V and 8 bases from J, the junction kept 6 bases outside the gene matches. CDR3 length equals 15 residues. The V gene's germline CDR1 is MNHEY and CDR2 SVGAGI. CDR3 bases: TGTGCCAGCAGTTATCGACAGGGGGCTGGGGAAAAACTGTTTTTT. Translating it yields CASSYRQGAGEKLFF.

This chain links TRBV11-3 with TRBJ1-5, with D hard to call. This CDR3 comprises 16 residues. Per the germline V gene, CDR1 is SGHNT and CDR2 is YENEEA. Trimming left V 6 bases short and J 3 bases short, with 18 bases between. The CDR3 coding sequence is TGTGCCAGCAGTTCACCACAAAGGAGAGTCAATCAGCCCCAGCATTTT. Translation gives CASSSPQRRVNQPQHF.

This CDR3 is CASSFSGTDTYEQYF. The CDR3 nucleotides are TGTGCCAGCAGTTTTTCCGGGACAGACACCTACGAGCAGTACTTC. J is TRBJ2-7 and V is TRBV6-5; TRBD1 agrees at 7 bases. The germline V gene has CDR1 MNHEY and CDR2 SVGAGI. The CDR3 spans 15 residues. The trim removed 4 bases at V and 2 bases at J, leaving 8 bases unmatched.

This clone has a handful of counts. The chain is built from TRBV7-9 and TRBJ2-5, with D tentatively TRBD2 (6 bases). The V gene lost 4 bases and the J gene lost 8 bases, with 8 bases spanning the gap. Germline V gives CDR1 SEHNR, CDR2 FQNEAQ (reference sequence). The CDR3 consists of 11 residues. CDR3 amino acids: CASSWRGTQYF. The CDR3 DNA reads as TGTGCCAGCAGCTGGAGGGGAACCCAGTACTTC.

The chain recombines TRBV5-1 with TRBJ1-2; D gene ambiguous. The CDR3 sequence is 14 residues long. Germline CDR1 SGHRS, CDR2 YFSETQ. V shed 0 bases and J shed 4 bases, with 10 bases lying between them. CDR3 amino acids: CASSLAGETYGYTF. The CDR3 region has the DNA TGCGCCAGCAGCTTGGCCGGAGAGACCTATGGCTACACCTTC.